The rows below give T cell receptor beta chains drawn from one sample of a study of tumor and adjacent non-tumor tissue in lung cancer. MiXCR was run by TCRdb on the multiplex PCR reads, yielding one entry per CDR3 protein. The sample consists of roughly 220,000 distinct CDR3 sequences, roughly 70% of them appearing once. Material for sequencing was lung tumor tissue. These receptors were collected from a man aged 55 to 70 with non-small cell lung cancer. The CDR3 runs from the conserved cysteine through the conserved F or W. The D gene is left open where the match is weak. Size tells how often a clone was seen (once, few, many) or the class of an expanded clone, and some rows leave it out.

CDR3aa,CDR3nt,d_gene,j_gene,abundance,v_gene
CASSLVWGDPADTQYF,TGTGCCAGCAGCTTAGTGTGGGGGGATCCCGCAGATACGCAGTATTTT,.,TRBJ2-3,.,TRBV7-8
CSVRGYLREGGSYEQYF,TGCAGCGTTCGGGGGTACCTCCGGGAGGGAGGTTCCTACGAGCAGTACTTC,TRBD2,TRBJ2-7,.,TRBV29-1
CSVVEGAATDTQYF,TGCAGCGTTGTCGAGGGGGCGGCCACAGATACGCAGTATTTT,TRBD1,TRBJ2-3,many,TRBV29-1
CAWNVRETQYF,TGTGCCTGGAATGTGAGGGAGACCCAGTACTTC,.,TRBJ2-5,few,TRBV30
CASRRGAGPTDTQYF,TGTGCCAGCAGGAGGGGAGCAGGGCCCACAGATACGCAGTATTTT,.,TRBJ2-3,.,TRBV6-1
CASSSPWGGRGTDTQYF,TGTGCCAGCAGTAGCCCCTGGGGGGGCCGGGGCACAGATACGCAGTATTTT,.,TRBJ2-3,.,TRBV28
CSARDGGQGNEKLFF,TGCAGTGCTAGAGATGGAGGACAGGGGAATGAAAAACTGTTTTTT,TRBD1,TRBJ1-4,few,TRBV20-1
CSASLGQGDQPQHF,TGCAGTGCCTCACTGGGACAGGGGGATCAGCCCCAGCATTTT,TRBD1,TRBJ1-5,once,TRBV20-1
CSVEDKGKGPQHF,TGCAGCGTCGAGGACAAGGGGAAAGGGCCTCAGCATTTT,.,TRBJ1-5,.,TRBV29-1
CSVVAGGLTDTQYF,TGCAGCGTTGTAGCGGGGGGGCTAACAGATACGCAGTATTTT,TRBD2,TRBJ2-3,.,TRBV29-1
CASSGRDSGANVLTF,TGTGCCAGCAGTGGACGGGACTCTGGGGCCAACGTCCTGACTTTC,.,TRBJ2-6,few,TRBV6-2/TRBV6-3
CSVSGLQETQYF,TGCAGCGTTTCAGGCCTACAAGAGACCCAGTACTTC,.,TRBJ2-5,.,TRBV29-1
CSATIYGTSSFRETQYF,TGCAGTGCCACAATTTACGGGACTAGCAGCTTCCGAGAGACCCAGTACTTC,TRBD2,TRBJ2-5,once,TRBV20-1
CASSLAVTRDTQYF,TGTGCCAGCAGCTTAGCGGTTACCCGGGATACGCAGTATTTT,.,TRBJ2-3,few,TRBV7-2
CSARLDLIRTATNEKLFF,TGCAGTGCTAGGCTGGACCTTATCAGAACGGCAACTAATGAAAAACTGTTTTTT,.,TRBJ1-4,.,TRBV20-1
CASSSGVTSGGVETQYF,TGCGCCAGCAGCTCAGGAGTCACTAGCGGGGGGGTCGAGACCCAGTACTTC,TRBD2,TRBJ2-5,.,TRBV11-3
CASSQVVGSDTDMQYF,TGTGCCAGCAGCCAAGTAGTGGGGTCGGACACAGATATGCAGTATTTT,.,TRBJ2-3,.,TRBV4-1
CASSFDAGTSSCTF,TGTGCCAGCAGCTTTGATGCAGGTACATCTAGCTGCACCTTC,.,TRBJ1-2,.,TRBV11-2
CASSFGGRNSPLHF,TGTGCCAGCAGTTTTGGAGGGCGGAATTCACCCCTCCACTTT,.,TRBJ1-6,once,TRBV28
CASSPHREASDKLFF,TGTGCCAGCAGCCCGCACCGGGAGGCGTCTGATAAACTGTTTTTT,.,TRBJ1-4,.,TRBV11-1
CASSRGVGETQYF,TGTGCCAGCAGCCGCGGTGTCGGGGAGACCCAGTACTTC,.,TRBJ2-5,few,TRBV28
CATSDGWDSFEQYF,TGTGCCACCAGTGACGGTTGGGACAGTTTCGAGCAGTACTTC,TRBD1,TRBJ2-7,.,TRBV24-1
CASSPLGGIINNEQFF,TGTGCCAGCAGCCCTCTGGGAGGGATTATCAACAATGAGCAGTTCTTC,TRBD2,TRBJ2-1,few,TRBV7-3
CASSPTGNNQPQHF,TGTGCCAGCAGCCCGACAGGAAACAATCAGCCCCAGCATTTT,.,TRBJ1-5,few,TRBV6-2/TRBV6-3
CATSLGQGRLGGYTF,TGTGCCACCAGTTTAGGCCAGGGGAGGTTGGGTGGCTACACCTTC,.,TRBJ1-2,.,TRBV28
CASSLAPRSSYNSPLHF,TGTGCCAGCAGCTTAGCTCCGCGAAGCTCCTATAATTCACCCCTCCACTTT,.,TRBJ1-6,.,TRBV7-9
CSVDPGNYSYTF,TGCAGCGTTGACCCCGGGAACTATAGCTACACCTTC,.,TRBJ1-2,.,TRBV29-1
CSAKRGSDNEKLFF,TGCAGTGCTAAGAGAGGGAGCGACAATGAAAAACTGTTTTTT,.,TRBJ1-4,.,TRBV20-1
CASSLIWDMNTGEFFF,TGTGCCAGCAGCTTGATCTGGGACATGAACACCGGGGAGTTCTTTTTT,.,TRBJ2-2,.,TRBV5-5
CVSSLLQGNNEQFF,TGTGTCAGCAGCTTGTTGCAGGGAAACAATGAGCAGTTCTTC,.,TRBJ2-1,.,TRBV5-5
CATRPRTDTQYF,TGTGCCACCAGGCCACGGACAGATACGCAGTATTTT,.,TRBJ2-3,.,TRBV24-1
CVSSQGGVGSYKQYF,TGTGTCAGCAGCCAAGGGGGCGTGGGGTCCTACAAGCAGTACTTC,TRBD1,TRBJ2-7,.,TRBV28
CSAPDGSYEQYF,TGCAGTGCCCCGGACGGCTCCTATGAGCAGTACTTC,.,TRBJ2-7,once,TRBV20-1
CASSFLRGTGQETQYF,TGTGCCAGCAGCTTTCTTCGCGGGACAGGGCAAGAGACCCAGTACTTC,TRBD1,TRBJ2-5,many,TRBV5-5
CASSYSLGGYETQYF,TGTGCCAGCAGTTACTCTTTAGGGGGGTACGAGACCCAGTACTTC,.,TRBJ2-5,many,TRBV6-5
CASSQAGPWDEQYF,TGCGCCAGCAGCCAAGCGGGCCCCTGGGACGAGCAGTACTTC,.,TRBJ2-7,.,TRBV4-1
CASSLGEVTEAFF,TGTGCCAGCAGCTTGGGGGAGGTTACTGAAGCTTTCTTT,.,TRBJ1-1,.,TRBV6-1
CASSLGSAYGYTF,TGTGCCAGCAGCTTGGGGAGTGCCTATGGCTACACCTTC,.,TRBJ1-2,few,TRBV5-6
CSAPIRAPKGGYTF,TGTAGTGCTCCCATCAGGGCGCCGAAAGGAGGCTACACCTTC,.,TRBJ1-2,.,TRBV20-1
CASSTQGGTEQFF,TGTGCCAGCAGCACTCAGGGAGGCACTGAGCAGTTCTTC,.,TRBJ2-1,.,TRBV13
CASSPTGDTEAFF,TGCGCCAGCAGTCCGACCGGAGACACTGAAGCTTTCTTT,.,TRBJ1-1,once,TRBV5-1
CASSQGTSWGADRTDTQYF,TGCGCCAGCAGCCAAGGGACTAGCTGGGGGGCCGATAGGACAGATACGCAGTATTTT,TRBD2,TRBJ2-3,.,TRBV4-1
CSTALAGGLIDTRYF,TGCAGTACTGCTCTAGCGGGGGGGCTCATAGATACGCGGTATTTT,TRBD2,TRBJ2-3,.,TRBV20-1
CASGAAAKDEQYF,TGTGCCAGCGGGGCAGCGGCCAAGGACGAGCAGTACTTT,.,TRBJ2-7,.,TRBV11-2
CASCYQEHGELFF,TGTGCCAGCTGTTATCAAGAGCACGGGGAGCTGTTTTTT,.,TRBJ2-2,.,TRBV6-6
CASSQDAGGAFIEGYTF,TGTGCCAGCAGCCAAGATGCAGGGGGCGCCTTTATAGAGGGCTACACCTTC,TRBD1,TRBJ1-2,.,TRBV4-2
CAISLIQGSEQFF,TGTGCCATCAGCCTGATACAGGGGAGCGAACAGTTCTTC,TRBD1,TRBJ2-1,.,TRBV11-3
CSASMGLGYGYIF,TGCAGTGCTAGTATGGGGCTAGGCTATGGCTACATCTTC,.,TRBJ1-2,once,TRBV20-1
CSARSPGGQETQYF,TGCAGTGCTAGAAGCCCAGGGGGCCAAGAGACCCAGTACTTC,TRBD1,TRBJ2-5,many,TRBV20-1
CASSPATSRVNEQFF,TGTGCCAGCAGCCCGGCGACTAGTAGGGTTAATGAGCAGTTTTTC,.,TRBJ2-1,few,TRBV5-4
CASSQESQYNYGYTF,TGTGCCAGCAGTCAAGAGTCCCAGTATAACTATGGTTACACCTTC,.,TRBJ1-2,.,TRBV4-2
CASRQPRTDTQYF,TGCGCCAGCAGGCAACCCCGCACAGATACGCAGTATTTT,.,TRBJ2-3,.,TRBV4-1
CSARDICGSGYNEQFF,TGCAGTGCTAGAGATATCTGCGGGAGTGGTTACAACGAGCAGTTCTTC,TRBD2,TRBJ2-1,.,TRBV20-1
CASSMIRGSSYEQYF,TGTGCCAGTAGTATGATCAGGGGGAGCTCCTACGAGCAGTACTTC,TRBD1,TRBJ2-7,.,TRBV19
CASSDREGSPLHF,TGCGCCAGCAGTGACAGGGAAGGTTCACCCCTCCACTTT,TRBD1,TRBJ1-6,many,TRBV4-1
CAWSVKTGDRRMNTEAFF,TGTGCCTGGAGTGTAAAAACAGGGGACAGAAGAATGAACACTGAAGCTTTCTTT,TRBD1,TRBJ1-1,.,TRBV30